What follows are 21 T cell receptor beta chains derived from one specimen sequenced in a study of cytomegalovirus exposure and HLA in healthy donors. Both 60 Vbeta primers and 13 Jbeta primers went into the PCR. The table came from immunoSEQ multiplex PCR; TCRdb's copy has only in-frame clones and leaves some out. The sample has about 75,000 clones. Source material: PBMCs. All receptors come from a man between 40 and 49 years old in good health and CMV-seronegative.

The rearrangement joins TRBV7-9 to TRBJ1-1; no clear D gene. The V gene lost 3 bases and the J gene lost 6 bases, with 23 bases spanning the gap. CDR1 is SEHNR and CDR2 is FQNEAQ in the germline V gene (reference sequence). This CDR3 is built from 17 residues. CDR3 loop: CASSFMGASQVMPEAFF. CDR3 in DNA: TGTGCCAGCAGCTTTATGGGTGCGTCGCAGGTCATGCCTGAAGCTTTCTTT.

The chain couples TRBV5-1 to TRBJ2-7, with D perhaps matching TRBD1 (5 bases). The V and J ends lost 2 bases and 5 bases respectively, with 11 bases between them. Germline CDR1 reads SGHRS; CDR2 reads YFSETQ. This CDR3 has 13 amino acids. The CDR3 spells CASSFRTGDEQYF. CDR3 nucleotide sequence: TGCGCCAGCAGCTTTAGAACAGGTGACGAGCAGTACTTC.

The chain recombines TRBV4-2 with TRBJ1-6, with TRBD1 matching 7 bases. Germline assignment: CDR1 LGHNA and CDR2 YNFKEQ. This CDR3 has 16 residues. The ends lost 0 bases at V and 9 bases at J; junction bases unmatched: 8. This CDR3 reads CASSQEDGQGGSPLHF. The CDR3 DNA follows: TGTGCCAGCAGCCAAGAAGACGGGCAGGGGGGTTCACCCCTCCACTTT.

The J gene is TRBJ1-5, the V gene TRBV27; 7 nucleotides match TRBD1. After removal of 6 bases from V and 7 bases from J, the junction contained 9 bases not matched to a gene. The CDR3 is 14 amino acids. CDR1 is MNHEY and CDR2 is SMNVEV in the germline V gene (reference sequence). The CDR3 nucleotides are TGTGCCAGCAGACAAGGGGGCGCGGAACAGCCCCAGCATTTT. Protein: CASRQGGAEQPQHF.

This chain uses TRBV7-3 with TRBJ2-1; D is uncertain. The germline gives CDR1 SGHTA, CDR2 FQGTGA. V was pared by 5 bases and J by 4 bases, with 15 bases between. CDR3 length equals 15 residues. In DNA, the CDR3 is TGTGCCAGCAGCCTAAGCCTAGAACCTTACAATGAGCAGTTCTTC. Its translation: CASSLSLEPYNEQFF. Filled out from reference TRBV7-3 and TRBJ2-1, the complete variable domain reads GAGVSQTPSNKVTEKGKYVELRCDPISGHTALYWYRQSLGQGPEFLIYFQGTGAADDSGLPNDRFFAVRPEGSVSTLKIQRTERGDSAVYLCASSLSLEPYNEQFFGPGTRLTVL.

The chain recombines TRBV4-1 with TRBJ1-1; D uncertain. With 0 bases removed from V and 5 bases from J, the gap between germline ends came to 16 bases. This CDR3 contains 16 residues. Germline V gives CDR1 MGHRA, CDR2 YSYEKL. CDR3: CASSQEVARQRTEAFF. The CDR3 DNA sequence: TGCGCCAGCAGCCAAGAAGTCGCTAGGCAGAGAACTGAAGCTTTCTTT.

The chain has TRBV7-8 and TRBJ1-2, with TRBD1 as a possible D gene (5 bases). The CDR3 sequence is 14 residues long. The germline V gene has CDR1 SGHVS and CDR2 FQNEAQ. V lost 5 bases and J 7 bases, leaving 17 bases between the germline ends. CDR3 in amino acids: CASSISTVSSGYTF. CDR3 coding DNA: TGTGCCAGCAGCATATCGACAGTTTCGAGTGGCTACACCTTC. The full variable domain, its missing parts supplied by reference TRBV7-8 and TRBJ1-2, is GAGVSQSPRYKVAKRGQDVALRCDPISGHVSLFWYQQALGQGPEFLTYFQNEAQLDKSGLPSDRFFAERPEGSVSTLKIQRTQQEDSAVYLCASSISTVSSGYTFGSGTRLTVV.

The CDR3 DNA reads as TGTGCCAGCAGTGAATGGAATACAGGGAACACCGGGGAGCTGTTTTTT. Protein product: CASSEWNTGNTGELFF. The V call is TRBV25-1, the J call TRBJ2-2; perhaps TRBD1 as D (5 bases). Deletions cut 1 base from V and 1 base from J, with 10 bases between. The germline gives CDR1 MGHDK, CDR2 SYGVNS. There are 16 residues in the CDR3. The variable domain in full, completed from reference TRBV25-1 and TRBJ2-2, reads EADIYQTPRYLVIGTGKKITLECSQTMGHDKMYWYQQDPGMELHLIHYSYGVNSTEKGDLSSESTVSRIRTEHFPLTLESARPSHTSQYLCASSEWNTGNTGELFFGEGSRLTVL.

This chain links TRBV30 with TRBJ2-5; D perhaps matches TRBD1 (6 bases). Between the trimmed V and J ends, which lost 0 bases and 1 base, there was a span of 12 bases. The CDR3 runs 15 residues. Germline V gives CDR1 GTSNPN, CDR2 SVGIG (reference sequence). CDR3 DNA sequence: TGTGCCTGGAGTGTGGTTAGGGGGTCCCAAGAGACCCAGTACTTC. It specifies CAWSVVRGSQETQYF.

The J gene is TRBJ1-2, the V gene TRBV5-6, with 8 bases lining up with TRBD1. J lost 1 base, V lost 6 bases, and 5 bases had no gene match. Per the germline V gene, CDR1 is SGHDT and CDR2 is YYEEEE. The CDR3 is 14 amino acids. DNA for the CDR3: TGTGCCAGCATCGGGGACAGGATTAACTATGGCTACACCTTC. Its translation: CASIGDRINYGYTF. The full variable domain, its missing parts supplied by reference TRBV5-6 and TRBJ1-2, is DAGVTQSPTHLIKTRGQQVTLRCSPKSGHDTVSWYQQALGQGPQFIFQYYEEEERQRGNFPDRFSGHQFPNYSSELNVNALLLGDSALYLCASIGDRINYGYTFGSGTRLTVV.

The chain has TRBV9 and TRBJ1-6; D possibly corresponds to TRBD1 (6 bases). This CDR3 has 16 amino acids. CDR1 SGDLS and CDR2 YYNGEE come from the germline V gene. Trimming cost V 4 bases and J 0 bases, with 11 bases left between them. The CDR3 nucleotides are TGTGCCAGCAGCCGACAGGATAGCTCCTATAATTCACCCCTCCACTTT. Translation: CASSRQDSSYNSPLHF. Full variable domain (missing parts from reference TRBV9 and TRBJ1-6): DSGVTQTPKHLITATGQRVTLRCSPRSGDLSVYWYQQSLDQGLQFLIQYYNGEERAKGNILERFSAQQFPDLHSELNLSSLELGDSALYFCASSRQDSSYNSPLHFGNGTRLTVT.

The CDR3, as DNA: TGTGCCAGCAGCTTAGGACTACCTAGCTCCTACGAGCAGTACTTC. Its protein product is CASSLGLPSSYEQYF. The chain joins TRBV7-2 to TRBJ2-7, with D possibly TRBD2 on 5 matching bases. Trimming pared 1 base from V and 0 bases from J, leaving 10 bases between. The V gene's germline CDR1 is SGHTA and CDR2 FQGNSA. The CDR3 extends over 15 amino acids. Drawing the rest from reference TRBV7-2 and TRBJ2-7, the complete variable domain is GAGVSQSPSNKVTEKGKDVELRCDPISGHTALYWYRQSLGQGLEFLIYFQGNSAPDKSGLPSDRFSAERTGGSVSTLTIQRTQQEDSAVYLCASSLGLPSSYEQYFGPGTRLTVT.

The chain is built from TRBV5-6 and TRBJ1-2, with D unresolved. V dropped 2 bases and J dropped 8 bases, with 16 bases sitting between them. The CDR3 loop spans 14 amino acids. Germline CDR1 is SGHDT and CDR2 is YYEEEE. The CDR3 is CASSFSTITNGYTF. The CDR3 region has the DNA TGTGCCAGCAGCTTCTCTACTATAACGAACGGCTACACCTTC.

The chain has TRBV30 and TRBJ2-3; D might be TRBD1 (5 bases). The V end was cut by 2 bases, the J end by 1 base, with 19 bases between. Per the germline V gene, CDR1 is GTSNPN and CDR2 is SVGIG (reference sequence). The CDR3 sequence is 17 residues long. The CDR3 is CAWSLTGLWGRTDTQYF. CDR3 coding DNA: TGTGCCTGGAGTCTAACTGGTTTGTGGGGCCGCACAGATACGCAGTATTTT.

V usage is TRBV30 and J usage is TRBJ1-5; D is ambiguous. The CDR3 length is 15 residues. Trimming removed 0 bases at V and 1 base at J, with 10 bases between. The germline gives CDR1 GTSNPN, CDR2 SVGIG (reference sequence). CDR3 DNA: TGTGCCTGGAGTGTGATGGGCAGGAGCAATCAGCCCCAGCATTTT. Protein sequence: CAWSVMGRSNQPQHF. The variable domain in full, completed from reference TRBV30 and TRBJ1-5, reads SQTIHQWPATLVQPVGSPLSLECTVEGTSNPNLYWYRQAAGRGLQLLFYSVGIGQISSEVPQNLSASRPQDRQFILSSKKLLLSDSGFYLCAWSVMGRSNQPQHFGDGTRLSIL.

The chain couples TRBV27 to TRBJ2-7; 9 bases map to TRBD2. Per the germline V gene, CDR1 is MNHEY and CDR2 is SMNVEV (reference sequence). The CDR3 consists of 16 residues. With 3 bases clipped from V and 0 bases from J, the junction kept 6 bases outside the gene matches. The CDR3 DNA reads TGTGCCAGCAGTTTCGGCGGGGGGGCTCTCTCCTACGAGCAGTACTTC. Translating it yields CASSFGGGALSYEQYF.

In DNA form, the CDR3 reads TGTGCCAGCAGTGGGACAGGGGCTGGAAACACCATATATTTT. It specifies CASSGTGAGNTIYF. The chain combines TRBV2 with TRBJ1-3; 9 nucleotides match TRBD1. The CDR3 extends over 14 amino acids. CDR1 is SNHLY, CDR2 FYNNEI, per germline. V lost 4 bases to trimming and J lost 2 bases; unmatched junction nucleotides: 0.

The gene calls are TRBV7-9 and TRBJ1-3; TRBD1 aligns across 7 bases. The CDR3 runs 17 residues. Per the germline V gene, CDR1 is SEHNR and CDR2 is FQNEAQ (reference sequence). With 3 bases clipped from V and 4 bases from J, the junction kept 12 bases outside the gene matches. The CDR3: CASSFATGTADGNTIYF. The CDR3, as DNA: TGTGCCAGCAGCTTTGCGACCGGGACAGCGGACGGAAACACCATATATTTT.

V gene TRBV6-5 combines with J gene TRBJ1-2; 7 bases are a match to TRBD1. V lost 6 bases and J lost 4; bases outside the gene matches: 5. Germline V lookup: CDR1 MNHEY, CDR2 SVGAGI. This CDR3 contains 13 residues. This CDR3 is CASRIQGSYGYTF. The DNA of the CDR3 is TGTGCCAGCAGAATACAGGGGTCCTATGGCTACACCTTC.

This rearrangement joins TRBV14 to TRBJ2-5, with D unclear. Trimming took off 2 bases at V and 2 bases at J, with 15 bases between the two ends. Germline CDR1 is SGHDN and CDR2 is FVKESK. The CDR3 consists of 16 residues. Here the CDR3 reads CASSQSASVRQETQYF. CDR3 DNA: TGTGCCAGCAGCCAATCCGCGTCCGTTCGACAAGAGACCCAGTACTTC.

The V and J genes are TRBV6-1 and TRBJ1-4; weak D call: TRBD1 (5 bases). The germline V gene has CDR1 MNHNS and CDR2 SASEGT. V lost 0 bases and J 8 bases, leaving 22 bases between the germline ends. This CDR3 comprises 18 residues. Written as DNA, the CDR3 is TGTGCCAGCAGTGAAGCGTTAGGCCGCGGGGCCGGTGGAGAAAAACTGTTTTTT. Its protein is CASSEALGRGAGGEKLFF.